This passage covers 23 T cell receptor beta chains from one sample sequenced in a study of blood T cell repertoires in COVID-19. Produced via immunoSEQ multiplex PCR; TCRdb's table is partial and in-frame only. Among about 110,000 clones listed, less than 85% were seen once. The sample comprised peripheral blood. The receptors stem from a woman aged 80 or over with acute or convalescent COVID-19.

V and J are TRBV19 and TRBJ2-2; D is unresolved. This CDR3 contains 13 residues. The germline CDR1 and CDR2 sequences are LNHDA and SQIVND (reference sequence). Between the trimmed V and J ends, which lost 3 bases and 8 bases, there was a span of 10 bases. CDR3 bases: TGTGCCAGTAGTATTAGTGTTCCGGGGGAGCTGTTTTTT. It encodes CASSISVPGELFF.

On this clone: Other nucleotide sequences from this sample produce the same CDR3. V is TRBV28 and J is TRBJ1-5, with 10 nucleotides matching TRBD1. This CDR3 contains 15 residues. The germline CDR1 and CDR2 sequences are MDHEN and SYDVKM. Germline trimming cut 4 bases from V and 6 bases from J; bases unmatched to any gene: 6. The DNA for the CDR3 is TGTGCCAGCAGTTCGGGACAGGGGTTTTCTCAGCCCCAGCATTTT. Protein sequence: CASSSGQGFSQPQHF.

This clone was counted only a few times. The rearrangement links TRBV20-1 to TRBJ2-1; 10 bases are a match to TRBD2. Germline V gene sequence: CDR1 DFQATT, CDR2 SNEGSKA (reference sequence). Trimming removed 3 bases from V and 1 base from J; junction bases left unmatched: 3. There are 15 residues in the CDR3. CDR3: CSASKREGSYNEQFF. The CDR3 DNA sequence: TGCAGTGCTAGTAAGCGGGAGGGGTCCTACAATGAGCAGTTCTTC.

V is TRBV6-2 or TRBV6-3 and J is TRBJ1-2; the D gene is possibly TRBD1 (5 bases). Germline CDR1 reads MNHEY; CDR2 reads SVGEGT. This CDR3 is 13 amino acids long. V was trimmed by 2 bases and J by 4 bases, leaving 8 bases between them. The CDR3 DNA reads as TGTGCCAGCAGTTACCGAAGGGGCTATGGCTACACCTTC. This encodes CASSYRRGYGYTF.

The chain joins TRBV13 to TRBJ1-1; weak D call: TRBD1 (6 bases). V was trimmed by 7 bases and J by 9 bases, leaving 18 bases between them. The CDR3 spans 13 residues. Germline CDR1 PRHDT, CDR2 FYEKMQ (reference sequence). The CDR3 region is CASILSGALKAFF. DNA for the CDR3: TGTGCCAGCATTCTGTCAGGGGCATTGAAAGCTTTCTTT.

The gene calls are TRBV5-4 and TRBJ1-1; D possibly corresponds to TRBD1 (5 bases). Per the germline V gene, CDR1 is SGHNT and CDR2 is YYREEE (reference sequence). V lost 4 bases and J 4 bases, leaving 11 bases between the germline ends. This CDR3 comprises 13 residues. The CDR3 nucleotides read TGTGCCAGCAGCCCTGGCCAGGGCACTGAAGCTTTCTTT. Translating it yields CASSPGQGTEAFF.

The chain links TRBV30 to TRBJ1-4, with D hard to call. Trimming removed 0 bases at V and 5 bases at J, with 10 bases between. This CDR3 has 14 residues. Germline loops: CDR1 GTSNPN, CDR2 SVGIG (reference sequence). For the CDR3, the DNA is TGTGCCTGGAGTGTAAATGGCTGGAATGAAAAACTGTTTTTT. This sequence encodes CAWSVNGWNEKLFF. Looking up the rest from reference TRBV30 and TRBJ1-4 gives the full variable domain: SQTIHQWPATLVQPVGSPLSLECTVEGTSNPNLYWYRQAAGRGLQLLFYSVGIGQISSEVPQNLSASRPQDRQFILSSKKLLLSDSGFYLCAWSVNGWNEKLFFGSGTQLSVL.

This chain joins TRBV4-2 and TRBJ2-2; D uncertain. Germline V CDR1 and CDR2: LGHNA, YNFKEQ. V lost 0 bases, J lost 1 base, and 15 bases lay in between. This CDR3 comprises 18 residues. The chain's CDR3 is CASSQDNLLSKNTGELFF. The DNA of the CDR3 is TGTGCCAGCAGCCAAGATAATTTGCTTAGCAAGAACACCGGGGAGCTGTTTTTT.

The chain recombines TRBV9 with TRBJ1-6; 11 bases align to TRBD1. The V gene's germline CDR1 is SGDLS and CDR2 YYNGEE. The CDR3 is 15 amino acids. V gave up 3 bases and J gave up 9 bases; unmatched junction bases: 5. CDR3 protein: CASSALGTGGSPLHF. The CDR3 DNA reads TGTGCCAGCAGCGCCCTAGGGACAGGGGGTTCACCCCTCCACTTT.

This chain connects TRBV7-3 to TRBJ1-1, with D maybe TRBD1 (5 bases). The germline V and J ends were trimmed by 5 bases and 2 bases, with 15 bases remaining between them. CDR1 and CDR2 (germline): SGHTA, FQGTGA. This CDR3 comprises 15 residues. CDR3 residues: CASSLSSTVNTEAFF. The CDR3 DNA reads TGTGCCAGCAGCCTTTCCTCGACAGTTAACACTGAAGCTTTCTTT. Supplemented by reference TRBV7-3 and TRBJ1-1, the full variable domain reads GAGVSQTPSNKVTEKGKYVELRCDPISGHTALYWYRQSLGQGPEFLIYFQGTGAADDSGLPNDRFFAVRPEGSVSTLKIQRTERGDSAVYLCASSLSSTVNTEAFFGQGTRLTVV.

V and J are TRBV28 and TRBJ2-3, with TRBD2 identical over 10 bases. Per the germline V gene, CDR1 is MDHEN and CDR2 is SYDVKM. V lost 5 bases to trimming and J lost 8 bases; unmatched junction nucleotides: 7. The CDR3 consists of 14 residues. As DNA, the CDR3 is TGTGCCAGCAGTCCGGGACTAGCGTTAGGTACGCAGTATTTT. It specifies CASSPGLALGTQYF.

The chain combines TRBV4-3 with TRBJ2-3, with TRBD2 matching over 12 bases. Per the germline V gene, CDR1 is LGHNA and CDR2 is YSLEER. This CDR3 comprises 14 residues. V shed 3 bases and J 5 bases; nucleotides not matched to a gene: 0. Here the CDR3 reads CASSQGLAGDTQYF. In DNA, the CDR3 is TGCGCCAGCAGCCAGGGACTAGCGGGAGATACGCAGTATTTT.

Only one count was recorded for this clone. The chain is built from TRBV7-9 and TRBJ1-3; D call uncertain. The CDR3 is made up of 14 amino acids. The V end was cut by 0 bases, the J end by 7 bases, with 10 bases between. Germline CDR1 and CDR2: SEHNR and FQNEAQ (reference sequence). CDR3 sequence: CASSLASSGNTIYF. The CDR3 DNA follows: TGTGCCAGCAGCTTAGCTAGTAGCGGGAACACCATATATTTT. The variable domain in full, with the rest retrieved from reference TRBV7-9 and TRBJ1-3, is DTGVSQNPRHKITKRGQNVTFRCDPISEHNRLYWYRQTLGQGPEFLTYFQNEAQLEKSRLLSDRFSAERPKGSFSTLEIQRTEQGDSAMYLCASSLASSGNTIYFGEGSWLTVV.

CDR3 in amino acids: CASSLRGSGEQFF. The CDR3 DNA sequence: TGTGCCAGCAGTTTGCGGGGGAGCGGTGAGCAGTTCTTC. The genes are TRBV12-3 or TRBV12-4 and TRBJ2-1, with 7 bases identical to TRBD2. Trimming at V came to 3 bases and at J to 9 bases, leaving 5 bases not matched to a gene. The CDR3 contains 13 residues.

V usage is TRBV7-2 and J usage is TRBJ1-2; the D is unclear. Germline CDR1 is SGHTA and CDR2 is FQGNSA. Trimming stripped 1 base from V and 4 bases from J, with 7 bases between. This CDR3 has 13 amino acids. The CDR3, as DNA: TGTGCCAGCAGCTTAGGCGGTCTCTATGGCTACACCTTC. Residues: CASSLGGLYGYTF.

The gene calls are TRBV4-3 and TRBJ2-5; 8 bases line up with TRBD2. The length of the CDR3 is 15 residues. Germline V lookup: CDR1 LGHNA, CDR2 YSLEER. V lost 1 base and J lost 6; bases outside the gene matches: 7. CDR3 residues: CASSQGGGRSKTQYF. DNA for the CDR3: TGCGCCAGCAGCCAAGGTGGCGGGAGGTCCAAGACCCAGTACTTC.

The J gene is TRBJ1-1, the V gene TRBV29-1; TRBD1 matches at 7 bases. Trimming at V came to 6 bases and at J to 4 bases, leaving 5 bases not matched to a gene. Germline CDR1 is SQVTM and CDR2 is ANQGSEA. This CDR3 is 12 amino acids long. The CDR3 sequence: CSVGQAGTEAFF. CDR3 in DNA: TGCAGCGTAGGACAGGCTGGCACTGAAGCTTTCTTT.

This clone has more than one count but fewer than ten. The chain is built from TRBV11-2 and TRBJ1-2, with 7 bases aligning to TRBD1. V gave up 6 bases and J gave up 7 bases; unmatched junction bases: 8. Germline V gene data show CDR1 as SGHAT and CDR2 as FQNNGV. The CDR3 length is 13 residues. The CDR3 spells CASSLEGARGYTF. The CDR3 DNA is TGTGCCAGCAGTCTTGAGGGGGCGCGTGGCTACACCTTC.

This chain connects TRBV10-3 to TRBJ2-7; 7 bases map to TRBD1. V was clipped by 4 bases and J by 1 base; unmatched bases: 13. Germline V gene sequence: CDR1 ENHRY, CDR2 SYGVKD. This CDR3 comprises 17 residues. The CDR3 region has the DNA TGTGCCATCAGTGTGGCGCCAACCGGGACAGTATCCTACGAGCAGTACTTC. It codes for CAISVAPTGTVSYEQYF.

This clone has just a few counts. DNA of the CDR3: TGTGCCAGCAGTTCCGGGACATCCCGAATTAGCAATCAGCCCCAGCATTTT. Translation gives CASSSGTSRISNQPQHF. V usage is TRBV28 and J usage is TRBJ1-5; weak D call: TRBD1 (6 bases). The CDR3 spans 17 residues. The V gene's germline CDR1 is MDHEN and CDR2 SYDVKM. Trimming shortened V by 4 bases and J by 0 bases, and 16 bases separated the two germline ends.

The chain recombines TRBV7-8 with TRBJ2-1; TRBD1 is a possible D gene (5 bases). CDR1 and CDR2 (germline): SGHVS, FQNEAQ. CDR3 length: 15 amino acids. With 6 bases removed from V and 2 bases from J, the gap between germline ends came to 14 bases. DNA of the CDR3: TGTGCCAGCAGACCCGGGCAAGGGGCCTACAATGAGCAGTTCTTC. Protein: CASRPGQGAYNEQFF.

V usage is TRBV7-9 and J usage is TRBJ1-1; 7 bases fit TRBD1. The V gene end was trimmed by 3 bases and the J gene end by 6 bases; junction bases not matched to a gene: 4. The germline V gene has CDR1 SEHNR and CDR2 FQNEAQ (reference sequence). The CDR3 consists of 13 residues. CDR3 in DNA: TGTGCCAGCAGCTTGGCAGGGACAGCTGAAGCTTTCTTT. Translating it yields CASSLAGTAEAFF.

The chain combines TRBV5-5 with TRBJ1-6; 9 bases agree with TRBD1. There are 15 residues in the CDR3. Germline assignment: CDR1 SGHKS and CDR2 YYEKEE (reference sequence). J was trimmed by 14 bases and V by 0 bases; bases with no gene match: 9. The CDR3 loop is CASSLAPGQGFSLHF. In nucleotides, the CDR3 is TGTGCCAGCAGCTTGGCCCCGGGACAGGGATTCTCCCTCCACTTT.